Listed below are T cell receptor beta chains from one sample, sequenced in a study. TCRdb used MiXCR to reprocess the 5' RACE reads, holding one entry per CDR3 protein. The data show about 54,000 distinct CDR3 sequences, approximately 17% seen once. Material: naive CD4+ T cells sorted from blood. The origin of the receptors is a female donor with breast cancer. The CDR3 runs from the conserved cysteine through the conserved F or W. The D gene is left open where the match is weak. Clone size is stated in some rows and not others, as once, few, many or a class when expanded.

CDR3nt,CDR3aa,d_gene,j_gene,v_gene,abundance
TGCAGTGCTAGTTCCGGGGAAAGAGTGACTGAAGCTTTCTTT,CSASSGERVTEAFF,-,TRBJ1-1,TRBV20-1,few
TGCGCCAGCAGCCCGAACGCGCTTACTAGCACAGATACGCAGTATTTT,CASSPNALTSTDTQYF,-,TRBJ2-3,TRBV4-3,few
TGTGCCAGCAGCCCCTCGGGGGGTCGATTCAGCTCCTACGAGCAGTGCTTC,CASSPSGGRFSSYEQCF,TRBD2,TRBJ2-7,TRBV7-8,-
TGTGCCAGCAGCCCCGGGACAGGGGCTACCTACGAGCAGTACTTC,CASSPGTGATYEQYF,TRBD1,TRBJ2-7,TRBV5-6,many
TGTGCCAGCAAAACCAGCGGGGGCCCGTACGGAGAGCAGTTCTTC,CASKTSGGPYGEQFF,TRBD2,TRBJ2-1,TRBV6-2/TRBV6-3,few
TGTGCCAGCAGCTTACAGGGGGCGCAGGGCACTGAAGCTTTCTTT,CASSLQGAQGTEAFF,TRBD1,TRBJ1-1,TRBV5-4,many
TGTGCCAGCAGCCTAAGCCCGGGACTAGCGGGAACCAAGGGAGAGACCCAGTACTTC,CASSLSPGLAGTKGETQYF,TRBD2,TRBJ2-5,TRBV3-1,-
TGCAGCAGCCGGGACAGCCTCTCTGGAAGCACCATATATTTT,CSSRDSLSGSTIYF,TRBD1,TRBJ1-3,TRBV20-1,-
TGTGCCAGCAGCTCGCTCGAAGGGTATTCCTACAATGAGCAGTTCTTC,CASSSLEGYSYNEQFF,-,TRBJ2-1,TRBV7-9,-
TGTGCCAGCAGTTCGCCCTGGACAGGGGGCCGGGGCGAGCAGTACTTC,CASSSPWTGGRGEQYF,TRBD1,TRBJ2-7,TRBV28,-
TGCGCCAGCAGCTTGGCCGGACCTGAGCTTGAAGCTTTCTTT,CASSLAGPELEAFF,-,TRBJ1-1,TRBV5-1,-
TGCAGCGTACGGACAGGGGGAATAACTGAAGCTTTCTTT,CSVRTGGITEAFF,TRBD1,TRBJ1-1,TRBV29-1,many
TGCAGTGCTAGTCGGAATGAAAAACTGTTTTTT,CSASRNEKLFF,-,TRBJ1-4,TRBV20-1,-
TGTGCCAGCAGGGAGACTCGACTTACAGATACGCAGTATTTT,CASRETRLTDTQYF,-,TRBJ2-3,TRBV6-2/TRBV6-3,many
TGCAGTGCTAGCGTTCGCGGGAGAGGTGGTGAGCAGTTCTTC,CSASVRGRGGEQFF,TRBD2,TRBJ2-1,TRBV20-1,many
TGTGCCACCAGTGCCCCAGGGACCCATGAGCAGTTCTTC,CATSAPGTHEQFF,-,TRBJ2-1,TRBV24-1,few
TGTGCCAGCAGTTTATACAGGGACGGGCCCCAGCATTTT,CASSLYRDGPQHF,-,TRBJ1-5,TRBV6-1,many
TGCGCCAGCAGCCGGCATGAGGGGGACACCGGGGAGCTGTTTTTT,CASSRHEGDTGELFF,-,TRBJ2-2,TRBV5-1,many
TGCGCCAGCAGCTTGGGGGACTACACAGATACGCAGTATTTT,CASSLGDYTDTQYF,TRBD2,TRBJ2-3,TRBV5-1,-
TGTGCCAGCAGCCCGAGCACAGATACGCAGTATTTT,CASSPSTDTQYF,-,TRBJ2-3,TRBV7-2,many
TGTGCCAGCAGGTCTACAGGGGCGAATGGCTACACCTTC,CASRSTGANGYTF,TRBD1,TRBJ1-2,TRBV12-3/TRBV12-4,few
TGCAGCGCCCTTCTTTTCGGCGGCTACACCTTC,CSALLFGGYTF,-,TRBJ1-2,TRBV29-1,medium-sized
TGCAGTGCTATTCTAGGGAGGGGAGTTAACGAGCAGTACTTC,CSAILGRGVNEQYF,TRBD2,TRBJ2-7,TRBV20-1,-